The present T cell receptor beta chain was sequenced within a study of shared clonotypes between healthy human individuals. About the study: Each donor had three CD4 naive, three CD4 memory, two CD8 naive and one CD8 memory plate. Study outcomes and limitations: Sequencing depth was expected to affect clonotype sharing among donors.

At the deep level, the assay was run. The data were produced by immunoSEQ multiplex PCR, yet TCRdb's version contains in-frame clones alone and is incomplete. Of about a million clones in the sample, about 80% were seen once. A remark on this clone: Its antigen is as yet unknown.

CDR3 length: 12 residues. V lost 7 bases to trimming and J lost 9 bases, with 16 bases between them. Germline V gene sequence: CDR1 MGHDK, CDR2 SYGVNS. The TCR originated in a man aged 18 to 30 in good health. Some clones in this sample may be carry-over from other donors' samples. Input material: memory CD4+ T cells from PBMCs. Subset described: CD45RA-negative fraction. This chain connects TRBV25-1 to TRBJ2-7; D might be TRBD1 or TRBD2, each matching 5 bases. The CDR3, as DNA: TGTGCCAGCAACACAGGCCGGGGAGTGCAGTACTTC. Protein product: CASNTGRGVQYF.